This is a list of T cell receptor beta chains from one sample in a study of T cells in tuberculosis. Using immunoSEQ multiplex PCR, the repertoire was profiled, and TCRdb retains in-frame clones only, with some absent. Of approximately 60,000 clones in the sample, 80% to 85% were seen once. The specimen was CD1b-GMM tetramer-negative cells sorted from PBMCs. The receptors derive from an adult woman with latent tuberculosis. Both conserved end residues are trimmed from each CDR3. Part of the rows lack a size; the others show once, few, many or a class for expanded clones.

size	V	length	J	CDR3
.	TRBV6-1	11	TRBJ1-6	ASGDRGGPPLH
.	TRBV4-2	15	TRBJ2-1	ASSLPKSGRGDNEQF
.	TRBV10-3	12	TRBJ1-2	AIRGDRDQYGYT
.	TRBV19	12	TRBJ2-5	ASSIGQGGETQY
.	TRBV27	15	TRBJ2-1	ASSLVGTGGSYNEQF
.	TRBV2	12	TRBJ1-5	ASSPGQGSQPQH
.	TRBV7-9	11	TRBJ2-1	ASSLTGANEQF
once	TRBV7-2	10	TRBJ2-7	ASSLVQGRQY
few	TRBV6-6	13	TRBJ1-4	ASSPGQGRSEKLF
once	TRBV28	13	TRBJ1-1	ASSPSRGVNTEAF
once	TRBV7-3	16	TRBJ1-5	ASSFGQGELYSNQPQH
.	TRBV16	13	TRBJ1-2	ASSLTGSANYGYT
.	TRBV18	12	TRBJ1-1	ASSPDRKNTEAF
.	TRBV4-1	17	TRBJ1-3	ASSHHPTRARSSGNTIY
.	TRBV7-6	12	TRBJ1-2	ASSNWDSAYGYT
.	TRBV21-1	15	TRBJ2-1	ASSKVAAAGNCNEQF
.	TRBV2	13	TRBJ1-2	ASSLGTASVYGYT
.	TRBV4-1	12	TRBJ1-1	ASSHRGQNTEAF
.	TRBV19	12	TRBJ1-2	ASSRETGAYGYT
.	TRBV6-1	12	TRBJ1-2	ASRRGGAVYGYT
.	TRBV6-5	11	TRBJ1-5	ASSGTGHQPQH
.	TRBV7-9	16	TRBJ2-1	ASSPPIFAGGSYNEQF
.	TRBV28	13	TRBJ2-1	ASRDSGGASNEQF
.	TRBV7-8	14	TRBJ2-3	ASSLERAPYTDTQY
.	TRBV2	11	TRBJ1-5	ASSAHENQPQH
.	TRBV29-1	12	TRBJ2-3	SVERGGRADTQY
few	TRBV7-9	16	TRBJ2-7	ASSPGDSSGRYSYEQY
.	TRBV9	14	TRBJ2-1	ASSVTPGPDNNEQF
.	TRBV6-1	13	TRBJ1-5	ASRTGGGWGQPQH
.	TRBV19	11	TRBJ2-3	ASSRDRGDTQY
.	TRBV29-1	9	TRBJ1-3	SVMSGNTIY
.	TRBV5-4	11	TRBJ2-4	ASSLRQGNIQY